The subject of this entry is one TCR beta chain. V was pared by 1 base and J by 7 bases, with 7 bases between. The CDR3 consists of 12 residues. This sample is drawn from a study of blood T cell repertoires in COVID-19. Authors' analysis steps: Reference gene primer amplification gave nucleated cell count estimates. Assay: immunoSEQ multiplex PCR; the TCRdb copy retains only in-frame clones and omits some. Clone size and the V and J calls come from that table; the DNA yielded D and trimming. The data show about 410,000 clones, with 86% seen just once and more than 1.4% held by the top ten. V gene TRBV12-3 or TRBV12-4 combines with J gene TRBJ1-2; D unclear. This clonotype was sampled from a woman aged 25-40 years with active or convalescent COVID-19. The sample consisted of peripheral blood. The CDR3 bases are TGTGCCAGCAGTTTAGGGAGGCCTGGCTACACCTTC. Translation gives CASSLGRPGYTF.